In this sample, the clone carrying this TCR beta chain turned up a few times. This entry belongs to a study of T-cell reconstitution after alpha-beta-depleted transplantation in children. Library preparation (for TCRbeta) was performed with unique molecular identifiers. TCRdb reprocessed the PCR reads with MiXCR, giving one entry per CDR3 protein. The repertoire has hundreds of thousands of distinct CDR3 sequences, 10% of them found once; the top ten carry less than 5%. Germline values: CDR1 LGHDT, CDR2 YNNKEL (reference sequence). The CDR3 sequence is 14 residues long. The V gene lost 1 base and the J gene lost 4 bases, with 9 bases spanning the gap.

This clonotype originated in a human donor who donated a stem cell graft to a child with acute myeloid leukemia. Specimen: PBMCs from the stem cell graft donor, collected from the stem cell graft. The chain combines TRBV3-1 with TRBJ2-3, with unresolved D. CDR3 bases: TGTGCCAGCAGCCAAGCCCCTCGCTCAGATACGCAGTATTTT. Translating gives CASSQAPRSDTQYF.